Listed here is a single TCR beta chain. The target antigen is unknown. The read ends 3 residues before the CDR3 terminus; that terminus is restored from the germline J gene. These data originate in a study of T cell clonality in common variable immunodeficiency. Sequencing was performed with immunoSEQ multiplex PCR; in TCRdb, only in-frame clones are kept and a portion is missing. The sample offers some 42,000 clones and no singletons, the top ten holding 1.3% to 1.5%. Study conclusions and caveats: Compared with healthy controls, CVID subjects showed increased TCRbeta clonality, mostly in about a third. Reportedly, TCR beta sequences from common variable immunodeficiency showed fewer deletions and N-nucleotide insertions. CVID subjects shared fewer TCRbeta clones than healthy controls did.

Patients and controls were mostly of Caucasian heritage. This CDR3 comprises 15 residues. Germline CDR1 and CDR2: SGHTA and FQGNSA. This chain links TRBV7-2 with TRBJ1-2; D call uncertain. Sequencing input: peripheral blood mononuclear cells. This TCR derives from a person aged 18 to 70 in good health. CDR3 DNA (partial): TGTGCCAGCAGCCCAAACGGTGGCGGAACCTACGAC. Protein product: CASSPNGGGTYD. The whole CDR3 sequence reads CASSPNGGGTYDYTF.